The clone carrying this T cell receptor beta chain was observed a few times. Its antigen is not known. The method was immunoSEQ multiplex PCR; TCRdb's version includes in-frame clones alone and lacks a portion of them. The record shows about 36,000 clones for this sample, with no singletons present. This sample was included in a study of T cells after posttransplantation cyclophosphamide. This related bone marrow graft donor gave peripheral blood on the day of marrow donation. General study points: Donor-recipient repertoire similarity was low at 1-2 months, rising over year one. Skin or GI-infiltrating T cells shared few TRB sequences with blood. Recipient CMV seropositivity and CMV reactivation strongly tracked TRB clonality.

The sequencing sample was made of PBMCs. This sequence originates from a girl between 5 and 17 years old in good health, CMV-negative, and a related stem cell transplant donor.

The CDR3, as DNA: TGTGCCAGCAGTGGAGCAGCGGGAGTTGGTGTGGGCGCGCAGTATTTT. Protein sequence: CASSGAAGVGVGAQYF. The rearrangement joins TRBV27 to TRBJ2-3, with TRBD2 matching over 8 bases. CDR1 is MNHEY and CDR2 is SMNVEV in the germline V gene (reference sequence). The length of the CDR3 is 16 residues. J was trimmed by 10 bases and V by 5 bases; bases with no gene match: 17.